The clone carrying this TCR beta chain was seen just once. The method was immunoSEQ multiplex PCR; TCRdb's version includes in-frame clones alone and lacks a portion of them. The table lists hundreds of thousands of clones, 85% of them singletons. The CDR3 has 15 amino acids. In germline, CDR1 is MNHEY, CDR2 SVGAGI. V was cut by 8 bases and J by 5 bases, with 22 bases left in between. The sample is drawn from a study of blood T cell repertoires in COVID-19. Turning to the study itself: Samples taken during acute and convalescent COVID-19 were collected in the United States, Italy and Spain. PBMCs, B-cell-depleted T cells, or T cells provided the cDNA or gDNA that made up the material.

This receptor was obtained from a woman aged 18-35 years with acute or convalescent COVID-19. The gene calls are TRBV6-5 and TRBJ2-7; weak D call: TRBD1 (6 bases). The specimen sequenced was peripheral blood. The CDR3 reads CASPGDGSGEHEQYF. The CDR3 coding sequence is TGTGCCAGCCCCGGAGACGGGTCAGGGGAACACGAGCAGTACTTC.